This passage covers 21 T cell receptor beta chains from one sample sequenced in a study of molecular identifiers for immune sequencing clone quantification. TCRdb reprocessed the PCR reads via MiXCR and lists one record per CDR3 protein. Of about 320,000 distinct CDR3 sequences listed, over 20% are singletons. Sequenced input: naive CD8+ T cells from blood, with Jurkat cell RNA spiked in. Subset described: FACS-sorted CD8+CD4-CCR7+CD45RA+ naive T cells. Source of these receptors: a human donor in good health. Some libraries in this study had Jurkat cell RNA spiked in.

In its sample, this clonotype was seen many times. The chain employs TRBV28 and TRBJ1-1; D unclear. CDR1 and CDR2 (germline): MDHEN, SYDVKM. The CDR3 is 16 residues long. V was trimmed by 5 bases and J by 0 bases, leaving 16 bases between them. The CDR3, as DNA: TGTGCCAGCAGTGTCGTATTTCACAGTATGAACACTGAAGCTTTCTTT. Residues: CASSVVFHSMNTEAFF.

DNA of the CDR3: TGTGCCAGCAGTTCTCTAGCGGGAAGAGAGACCCAGTACTTC. It encodes CASSSLAGRETQYF. V usage is TRBV12-3 or TRBV12-4 and J usage is TRBJ2-5, with 9 bases that match TRBD2. V shed 4 bases, J shed 4 bases, and the junction held 4 bases outside the gene matches. CDR3 length equals 14 residues.

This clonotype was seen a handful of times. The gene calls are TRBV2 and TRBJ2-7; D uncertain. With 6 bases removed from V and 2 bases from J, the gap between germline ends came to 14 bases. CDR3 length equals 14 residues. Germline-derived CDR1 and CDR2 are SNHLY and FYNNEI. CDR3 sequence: CASSRLLSAYEQYF. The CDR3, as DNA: TGTGCCAGCAGCCGTCTCTTGTCGGCCTACGAGCAGTACTTC. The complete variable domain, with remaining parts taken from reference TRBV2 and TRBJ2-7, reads EPEVTQTPSHQVTQMGQEVILRCVPISNHLYFYWYRQILGQKVEFLVSFYNNEISEKSEIFDDQFSVERPDGSNFTLKIRSTKLEDSAMYFCASSRLLSAYEQYFGPGTRLTVT.

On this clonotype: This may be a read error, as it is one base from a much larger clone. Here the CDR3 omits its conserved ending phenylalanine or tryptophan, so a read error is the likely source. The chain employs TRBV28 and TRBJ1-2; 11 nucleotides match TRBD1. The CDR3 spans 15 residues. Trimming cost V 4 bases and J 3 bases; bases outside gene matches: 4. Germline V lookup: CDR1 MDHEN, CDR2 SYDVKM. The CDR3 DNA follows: TGTGCCAGCAGTTCAGGACAGGGGGCGGACTATGGCTACACCATC. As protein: CASSSGQGADYGYTI.

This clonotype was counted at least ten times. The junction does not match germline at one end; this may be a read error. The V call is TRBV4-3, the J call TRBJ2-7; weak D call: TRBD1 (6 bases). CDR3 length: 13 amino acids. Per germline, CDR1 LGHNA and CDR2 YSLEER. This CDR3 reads CASSWTASYEQYF. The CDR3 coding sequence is TGTGCCAGCAGTTGGACAGCCTCCTACGAGCAGTACTTC.

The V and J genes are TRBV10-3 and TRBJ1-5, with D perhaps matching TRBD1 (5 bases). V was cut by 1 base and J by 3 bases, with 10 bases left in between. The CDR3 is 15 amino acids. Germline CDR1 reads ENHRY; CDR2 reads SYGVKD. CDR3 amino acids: CAISELSGFNQPQHF. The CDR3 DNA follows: TGTGCCATCAGTGAGTTGTCAGGGTTCAATCAGCCCCAGCATTTT.

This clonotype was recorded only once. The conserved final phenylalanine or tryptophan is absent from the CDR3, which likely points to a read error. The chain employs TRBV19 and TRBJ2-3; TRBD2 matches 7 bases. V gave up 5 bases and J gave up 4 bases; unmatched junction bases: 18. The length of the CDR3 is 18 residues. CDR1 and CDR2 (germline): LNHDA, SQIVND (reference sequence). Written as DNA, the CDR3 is TGTGCCAGTAGTCAGGCGGCGGGAGAGGTTTTTGGGGCAGATACGCAGTATCTT. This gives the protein CASSQAAGEVFGADTQYL.

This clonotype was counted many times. The CDR3 DNA reads as TGCAGTGCTAGAGGGCCCTCTCGGTACGAGCAGTACTTC. Protein sequence: CSARGPSRYEQYF. This rearrangement joins TRBV20-1 to TRBJ2-7; D call uncertain. The CDR3 sequence is 13 residues long. Trimming removed 1 base at V and 4 bases at J, with 11 bases between. Germline V gene sequence: CDR1 DFQATT, CDR2 SNEGSKA (reference sequence).

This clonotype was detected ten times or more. The DNA of the CDR3 is TGTGCCACCAGCAGAGTCCTTCTGGGGAGCGGATGGGAGACCCAGTACTTC. It encodes CATSRVLLGSGWETQYF. The genes are TRBV15 and TRBJ2-5, with D tentatively TRBD2 (5 bases). Trimming took 1 base from V and 5 from J, leaving 20 bases between them. This CDR3 is 17 amino acids long. Germline V CDR1 and CDR2: LNHNV, YYDKDF (reference sequence).

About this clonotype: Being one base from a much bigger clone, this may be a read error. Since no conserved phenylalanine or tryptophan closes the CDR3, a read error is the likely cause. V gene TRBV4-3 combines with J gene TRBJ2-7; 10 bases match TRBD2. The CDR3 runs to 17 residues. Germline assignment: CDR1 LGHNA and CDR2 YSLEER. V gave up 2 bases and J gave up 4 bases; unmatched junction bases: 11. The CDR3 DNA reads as TGCGCCAGCAGCCAATGGTCAGCGGGAGGGCCCCGGTACGAGCAGTACTCC. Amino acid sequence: CASSQWSAGGPRYEQYS.

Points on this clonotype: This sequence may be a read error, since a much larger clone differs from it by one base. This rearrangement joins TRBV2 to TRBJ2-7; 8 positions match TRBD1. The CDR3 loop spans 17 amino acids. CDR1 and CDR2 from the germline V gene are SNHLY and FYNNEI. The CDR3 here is CASNDPRGPRSSYERYF. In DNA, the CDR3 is TGTGCCAGCAATGACCCCAGGGGGCCCAGGAGCTCCTACGAGCGGTACTTC. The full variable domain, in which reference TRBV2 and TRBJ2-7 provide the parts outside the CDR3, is EPEVTQTPSHQVTQMGQEVILRCVPISNHLYFYWYRQILGQKVEFLVSFYNNEISEKSEIFDDQFSVERPDGSNFTLKIRSTKLEDSAMYFCASNDPRGPRSSYERYFGPGTRLTVT.

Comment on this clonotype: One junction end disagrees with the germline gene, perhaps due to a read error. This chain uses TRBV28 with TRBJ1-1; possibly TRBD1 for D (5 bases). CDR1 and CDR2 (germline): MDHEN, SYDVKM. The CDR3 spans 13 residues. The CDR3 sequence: CAGSLGTNTEAFF. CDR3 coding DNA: TGTGCCGGCAGTTTAGGGACGAACACTGAAGCTTTCTTT.

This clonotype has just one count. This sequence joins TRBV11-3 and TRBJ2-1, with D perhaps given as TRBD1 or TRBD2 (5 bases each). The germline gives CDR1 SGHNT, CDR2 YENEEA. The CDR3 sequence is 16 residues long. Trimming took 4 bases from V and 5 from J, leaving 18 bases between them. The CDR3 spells CASSSKGPPWDNEQFF. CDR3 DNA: TGTGCCAGCAGCTCCAAGGGACCGCCCTGGGACAATGAGCAGTTCTTC.

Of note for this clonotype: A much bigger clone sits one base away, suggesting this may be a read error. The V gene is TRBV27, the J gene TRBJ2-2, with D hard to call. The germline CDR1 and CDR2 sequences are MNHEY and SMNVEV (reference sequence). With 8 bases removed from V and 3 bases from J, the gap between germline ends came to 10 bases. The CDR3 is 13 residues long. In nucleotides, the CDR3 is TGTGCCAGCTTGGATAGGGACACCGGGGAGCTGTTTTTT. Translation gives CASLDRDTGELFF.

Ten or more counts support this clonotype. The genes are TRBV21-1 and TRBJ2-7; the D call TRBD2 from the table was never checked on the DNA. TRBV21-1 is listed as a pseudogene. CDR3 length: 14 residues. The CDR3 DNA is TGTGCCAGCAGCCCCCGTAGCGGGAGCTGCGAGCAGTACTTC. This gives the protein CASSPRSGSCEQYF.

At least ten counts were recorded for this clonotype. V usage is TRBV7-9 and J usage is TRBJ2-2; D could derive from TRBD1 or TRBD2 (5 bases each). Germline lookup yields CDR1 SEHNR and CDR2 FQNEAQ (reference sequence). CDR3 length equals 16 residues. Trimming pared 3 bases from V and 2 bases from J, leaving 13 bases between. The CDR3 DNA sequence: TGTGCCAGCAGCTTCCCGGGACGGAGTAACACCGGGGAGCTGTTTTTT. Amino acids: CASSFPGRSNTGELFF.

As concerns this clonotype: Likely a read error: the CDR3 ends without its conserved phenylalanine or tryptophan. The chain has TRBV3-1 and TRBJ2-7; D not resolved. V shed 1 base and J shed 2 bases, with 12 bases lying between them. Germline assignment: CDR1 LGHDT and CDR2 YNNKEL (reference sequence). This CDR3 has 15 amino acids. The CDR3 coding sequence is TGTGCCAGCAGCCAAGCCCCCCCCACAGCCTACGAGCAGTACTCC. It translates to CASSQAPPTAYEQYS.

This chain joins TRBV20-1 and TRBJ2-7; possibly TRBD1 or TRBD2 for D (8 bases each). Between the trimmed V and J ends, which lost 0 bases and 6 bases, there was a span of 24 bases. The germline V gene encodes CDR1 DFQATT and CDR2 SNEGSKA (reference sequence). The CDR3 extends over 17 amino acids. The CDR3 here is CSARDLEFRTGTSEQYF. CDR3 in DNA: TGCAGTGCTAGAGATCTTGAGTTCCGGACAGGGACTAGCGAGCAGTACTTC.

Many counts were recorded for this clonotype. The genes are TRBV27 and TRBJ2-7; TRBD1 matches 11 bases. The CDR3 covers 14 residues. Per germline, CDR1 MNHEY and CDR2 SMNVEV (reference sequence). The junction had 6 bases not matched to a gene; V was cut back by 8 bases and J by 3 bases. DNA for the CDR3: TGTGCCAGCGGTCCGGGACAGGGGGTCTACGAGCAGTACTTC. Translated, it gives CASGPGQGVYEQYF.

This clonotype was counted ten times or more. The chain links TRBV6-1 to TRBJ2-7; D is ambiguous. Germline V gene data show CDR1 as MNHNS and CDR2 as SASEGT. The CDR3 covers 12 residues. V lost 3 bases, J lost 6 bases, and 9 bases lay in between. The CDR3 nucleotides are TGTGCCAGCAGTGACTTCGGAAGCGAGCAGTACTTC. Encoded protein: CASSDFGSEQYF.

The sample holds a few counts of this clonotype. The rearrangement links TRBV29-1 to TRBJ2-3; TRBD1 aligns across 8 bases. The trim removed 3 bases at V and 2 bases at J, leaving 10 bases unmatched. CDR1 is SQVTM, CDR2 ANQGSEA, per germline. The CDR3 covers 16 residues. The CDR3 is CSVDPTGAANTDTQYF. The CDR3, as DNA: TGCAGCGTTGACCCGACAGGGGCTGCTAACACAGATACGCAGTATTTT.